This passage covers 27 T cell receptor beta chains from one sample sequenced in a study of blood T cell dynamics during melanoma immunotherapy. The time point denotes: week 3, after first cycle of checkpoint inhibitor. This table comes from immunoSEQ multiplex PCR, and its TCRdb copy is limited to in-frame clones, with some not included. Here the sample spans 10,000 to 15,000 clones, under 95% being singletons. The sequencing used effector memory CD8+ T cells from blood, collected from a patient treated with checkpoint blockade. The receptor set was obtained from a human donor with melanoma.

V and J are TRBV15 and TRBJ2-4; the D call may be TRBD1 or TRBD2 (5 bases each). This CDR3 comprises 16 residues. Looked up from germline, CDR1 is LNHNV and CDR2 is YYDKDF (reference sequence). The V and J ends lost 4 bases and 4 bases respectively, with 17 bases between them. The CDR3 bases are TGTGCCACCAGCACGCCCTACAGCTGGGGGAAAAACATTCAGTACTTC. Residues: CATSTPYSWGKNIQYF.

The chain combines TRBV27 with TRBJ1-1, with D uncertain. Trimming cost V 2 bases and J 5 bases, with 6 bases left between them. The CDR3 totals 12 residues. In germline, CDR1 is MNHEY, CDR2 SMNVEV (reference sequence). The DNA for the CDR3 is TGTGCCAGCAGTTTAGTAGGGACTGAAGCTTTCTTT. Translated: CASSLVGTEAFF.

The chain has TRBV2 and TRBJ2-1; TRBD1 matches 8 bases. The CDR3 is 15 residues long. Germline values: CDR1 SNHLY, CDR2 FYNNEI. The ends lost 3 bases at V and 4 bases at J; junction bases unmatched: 5. CDR3 residues: CASSEGTGLYNEQFF. The CDR3 nucleotides are TGTGCCAGCAGTGAGGGGACAGGCTTATACAATGAGCAGTTCTTC.

V is TRBV11-2 and J is TRBJ2-7, with unresolved D. The V end lost 5 bases, the J end lost 2 bases, and 13 bases lay between the germline ends. The CDR3 runs 14 residues. Germline V gene lookup returns CDR1 SGHAT and CDR2 FQNNGV. The CDR3 DNA reads as TGTGCCAGCAGCCCACCAACGTTGACCTACGAGCAGTACTTC. Protein: CASSPPTLTYEQYF.

The chain couples TRBV15 to TRBJ2-3; 7 bases fit TRBD2. The length of the CDR3 is 17 residues. The V and J ends lost 3 bases and 1 base, in that order; junction bases with no gene match: 10. Germline V gives CDR1 LNHNV, CDR2 YYDKDF (reference sequence). The CDR3 region is CATSREGGDRGTDTQYF. The DNA of the CDR3 is TGTGCCACCAGCAGGGAGGGAGGGGATAGGGGCACAGATACGCAGTATTTT.

This clone is a singleton in its sample. In nucleotides, the CDR3 is TGTGCCAGCAGTTTGAGTAGCAACTACGAGCAGTACTTC. This translates into CASSLSSNYEQYF. The V and J genes are TRBV27 and TRBJ2-7, with D unresolved. V shed 3 bases and J shed 3 bases, with 9 bases lying between them. The CDR3 consists of 13 residues. Germline V lookup: CDR1 MNHEY, CDR2 SMNVEV (reference sequence).

The rearrangement links TRBV7-9 to TRBJ1-1; tentative D call: TRBD1 (6 bases). V gave up 4 bases and J gave up 3 bases, with 15 bases separating them. The V gene's germline CDR1 is SEHNR and CDR2 FQNEAQ (reference sequence). The CDR3 totals 15 residues. The CDR3 region has the DNA TGTGCCAGCAGCTCCGCCGGGGGGGCCCACACTGAAGCTTTCTTT. Translated, it gives CASSSAGGAHTEAFF.

The sample holds one count of this clone. The junction and the germline gene differ at one end; a read error may be behind it. The J gene is TRBJ1-2, the V gene TRBV5-5, with D perhaps TRBD1 (5 bases). Germline CDR1 SGHKS, CDR2 YYEKEE (reference sequence). The CDR3 runs to 16 residues. CDR3 loop: CASSQGRGSPNYGYTF. Here the CDR3 DNA reads TGCGCCAGCAGCCAAGGTCGGGGCAGTCCTAACTATGGCTACACCTTC.

For the CDR3, the DNA is TGTGCCAGTAGCTACTTTGGGACTAGCGTGGATGAGCAGTTCTTC. It is translated as CASSYFGTSVDEQFF. V and J are TRBV19 and TRBJ2-1; 10 bases fit TRBD2. Germline CDR1 reads LNHDA; CDR2 reads SQIVND (reference sequence). After removal of 6 bases from V and 8 bases from J, the junction contained 10 bases not matched to a gene. CDR3 size: 15 residues.

This clone was detected a few times. This chain joins TRBV2 and TRBJ2-7; no firm D call. From germline, CDR1 is SNHLY and CDR2 FYNNEI. V was cut by 8 bases and J by 1 base, with 12 bases left in between. The length of the CDR3 is 13 residues. The chain's CDR3 is CASLVPNSYEQYF. CDR3 sequence (DNA): TGTGCCAGCCTGGTACCGAATTCCTACGAGCAGTACTTC.

This clone was counted once. The rearrangement links TRBV28 to TRBJ2-7, with D possibly TRBD2 on 7 matching bases. V lost 1 base to trimming and J lost 3 bases, with 16 bases between them. CDR1 is MDHEN and CDR2 is SYDVKM in the germline V gene. The CDR3 runs to 16 residues. The CDR3 sequence: CASSLFGGPSVYEQYF. The CDR3 region has the DNA TGTGCCAGCAGTTTATTCGGGGGGCCCTCAGTCTACGAGCAGTACTTC.

This clone was detected only once. V and J are TRBV27 and TRBJ2-3; tentatively, D is TRBD1 (5 bases). The V end was cut by 7 bases, the J end by 2 bases, with 10 bases between. Germline V CDR1 and CDR2: MNHEY, SMNVEV (reference sequence). This CDR3 is built from 13 residues. This CDR3 reads CASTPGNTDTQYF. The CDR3 DNA reads as TGTGCCAGCACGCCAGGGAACACAGATACGCAGTATTTT.

This chain joins TRBV27 and TRBJ1-1, with D tentatively TRBD1 (5 bases). Germline values: CDR1 MNHEY, CDR2 SMNVEV (reference sequence). The V gene lost 6 bases and the J gene lost 0 bases, with 11 bases spanning the gap. The CDR3 totals 14 residues. CDR3: CASSSKGLNTEAFF. The CDR3 DNA is TGTGCCAGCAGCTCTAAGGGGCTGAACACTGAAGCTTTCTTT.

This chain connects TRBV5-1 to TRBJ2-3; D is unclear. Germline assignment: CDR1 SGHRS and CDR2 YFSETQ. Trimming removed 0 bases from V and 3 bases from J, with 2 bases in between. The CDR3 is made up of 12 amino acids. CDR3 region: CASSLATDTQYF. The CDR3 region has the DNA TGCGCCAGCAGCTTGGCGACAGATACGCAGTATTTT.

This clone turned up a few times. The rearrangement links TRBV4-2 to TRBJ1-1, with a possible D match to TRBD1 (5 bases). The V end lost 1 base, the J end lost 6 bases, and 9 bases lay between the germline ends. The CDR3 is 13 amino acids. The germline V gene has CDR1 LGHNA and CDR2 YNFKEQ. The CDR3 bases are TGTGCCAGCAGCCAAGGGGGCTGGCCTGAAGCTTTCTTT. It specifies CASSQGGWPEAFF.

The rearrangement uses TRBV5-4 and TRBJ1-2; TRBD1 is a possible D gene (5 bases). V was pared by 4 bases and J by 0 bases, with 13 bases between. Germline V gives CDR1 SGHNT, CDR2 YYREEE (reference sequence). The CDR3 has 15 residues. DNA of the CDR3: TGTGCCAGCAGCGGAGGGACTGAGACTAACTATGGCTACACCTTC. Translated: CASSGGTETNYGYTF.

The chain uses TRBV30 and TRBJ2-5; D may be TRBD2 (6 bases). Gene TRBJ2-7 matches the end of the DNA better, so the J call may be wrong. The CDR3 loop spans 13 amino acids. In germline, CDR1 is GTSNPN, CDR2 SVGIG (reference sequence). The CDR3 protein is CAWSDGRPGEQYF. Written as DNA, the CDR3 is TGTGCCTGGAGTGACGGGAGACCCGGCGAGCAGTACTTC.

This clone came up once. The chain couples TRBV21-1 to TRBJ2-1; the table's D call, TRBD2, has no DNA check behind it. TRBV21-1 represents a pseudogene. The CDR3 runs 17 residues. The CDR3 protein is CASSTRAVGGPYNEQFF. For the CDR3, the DNA is TGTGCCAGCAGCACCCGGGCTGTAGGAGGACCCTACAATGAGCAGTTCTTC.

The chain joins TRBV11-2 to TRBJ2-1; TRBD1 matches at 7 bases. The CDR3 sequence is 12 residues long. The ends lost 3 bases at V and 9 bases at J; junction bases unmatched: 2. Germline V gives CDR1 SGHAT, CDR2 FQNNGV. CDR3 region: CASSLTGSEQFF. The CDR3 bases are TGTGCCAGCAGCTTGACAGGGAGTGAGCAGTTCTTC.

The chain employs TRBV11-2 and TRBJ2-1, with D unresolved. The CDR3 length is 16 residues. From germline, CDR1 is SGHAT and CDR2 FQNNGV. The germline V and J ends were trimmed by 5 bases and 3 bases, with 17 bases remaining between them. The CDR3 DNA is TGTGCCAGCAGCGATAGTCAAGGACCCCACTACAATGAGCAGTTCTTC. The encoded protein is CASSDSQGPHYNEQFF.

The chain carries TRBV27 and TRBJ2-1, with 10 positions matching TRBD2. The CDR3 spans 15 residues. Germline V lookup: CDR1 MNHEY, CDR2 SMNVEV (reference sequence). V gave up 5 bases and J gave up 5 bases; unmatched junction bases: 6. The CDR3 DNA reads TGTGCCAGCAGTCCCGGGACTAGCGCCCACAATGAGCAGTTCTTC. Residues: CASSPGTSAHNEQFF.

J is TRBJ2-7 and V is TRBV28; 10 bases agree with TRBD2. Trimming cost V 7 bases and J 2 bases; bases outside gene matches: 17. CDR1 MDHEN and CDR2 SYDVKM come from the germline V gene. This CDR3 region has 18 residues. As DNA, the CDR3 is TGTGCCAGCAATCCCTTAGCCCTGGAGCGGGAGGGCACCTACGAGCAGTACTTC. Translated, it gives CASNPLALEREGTYEQYF. The full variable domain, rest sourced from reference TRBV28 and TRBJ2-7, is DVKVTQSSRYLVKRTGEKVFLECVQDMDHENMFWYRQDPGLGLRLIYFSYDVKMKEKGDIPEGYSVSREKKERFSLILESASTNQTSMYLCASNPLALEREGTYEQYFGPGTRLTVT.

The genes are TRBV9 and TRBJ2-7, with D unresolved. The V gene's germline CDR1 is SGDLS and CDR2 YYNGEE. V lost 0 bases and J 5 bases, leaving 15 bases between the germline ends. This CDR3 comprises 15 residues. This CDR3 is CASSVGGLSGDEQYF. The CDR3 nucleotides read TGTGCCAGCAGCGTAGGAGGCTTGAGTGGCGACGAGCAGTACTTC.

This clone was detected only once. V and J are TRBV9 and TRBJ1-2, with unresolved D. V lost 4 bases and J lost 2, with 18 bases in between. The CDR3 length is 16 residues. Looked up from germline, CDR1 is SGDLS and CDR2 is YYNGEE. The CDR3 DNA follows: TGTGCCAGCAGCCCCGGGGTTGAACCTCCCAACTATGGCTACACCTTC. Amino acid sequence: CASSPGVEPPNYGYTF.

The V and J genes are TRBV5-6 and TRBJ2-2, with 9 positions matching TRBD1. Germline CDR1 SGHDT, CDR2 YYEEEE. The length of the CDR3 is 15 residues. V was clipped by 4 bases and J by 6 bases; unmatched bases: 7. DNA for the CDR3: TGTGCCAGCAGCCCGGGGACAGGGATTCCCGGGGAGCTGTTTTTT. Translating it yields CASSPGTGIPGELFF.

The chain is built from TRBV27 and TRBJ1-1, with D perhaps matching TRBD1 (6 bases). The length of the CDR3 is 12 residues. Germline CDR1 is MNHEY and CDR2 is SMNVEV (reference sequence). V dropped 6 bases and J dropped 1 base, with 6 bases sitting between them. DNA of the CDR3: TGTGCCAGCAGACAGGGGAACACTGAAGCTTTCTTT. Residues: CASRQGNTEAFF.

The chain is built from TRBV27 and TRBJ1-5, with a possible D match to TRBD1 (5 bases). The CDR3 extends over 15 amino acids. The germline CDR1 and CDR2 sequences are MNHEY and SMNVEV (reference sequence). V was trimmed by 1 base and J by 0 bases, leaving 7 bases between them. This chain's CDR3 is CASSLWGNSNQPQHF. CDR3 DNA: TGTGCCAGCAGTTTATGGGGGAATAGCAATCAGCCCCAGCATTTT.